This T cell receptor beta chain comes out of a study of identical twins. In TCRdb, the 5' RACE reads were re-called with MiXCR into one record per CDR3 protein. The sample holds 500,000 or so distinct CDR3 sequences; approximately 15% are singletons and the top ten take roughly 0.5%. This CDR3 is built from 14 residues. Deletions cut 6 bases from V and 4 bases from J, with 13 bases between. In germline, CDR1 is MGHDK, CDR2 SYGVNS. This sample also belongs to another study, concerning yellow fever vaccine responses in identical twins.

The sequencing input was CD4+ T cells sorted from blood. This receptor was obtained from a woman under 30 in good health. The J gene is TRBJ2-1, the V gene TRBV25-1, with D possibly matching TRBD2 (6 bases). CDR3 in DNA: TGTGCCAGCAGCTACGGGACTCGTTACAATGAGCAGTTCTTC. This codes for CASSYGTRYNEQFF.